A selection of T cell receptor beta chains follows, all from one sample in a study of cytomegalovirus exposure and HLA in healthy donors. TCRdb keeps only in-frame clones here, not all; method: immunoSEQ multiplex PCR. The sample consists of about 160,000 clones, 80% to 90% of them appearing once. Sequencing input: PBMCs. All receptors derive from a man younger than 35 in good health and CMV-seropositive. CDR3s include the opening cysteine and the closing phenylalanine or tryptophan. A D gene is named only where the DNA matches it firmly. Size values are once, few and many counts, or a class for expanded clones, and some rows have none.

j_gene: TRBJ2-3; d_gene: .; v_gene: TRBV2; abundance: .; CDR3nt: TGTGCCAGCAGTTCAAGCACAGATACGCAGTATTTT; CDR3aa: CASSSSTDTQYF
j_gene: TRBJ2-2; d_gene: TRBD2; v_gene: TRBV5-6; abundance: .; CDR3nt: TGTGCCAGCAGCCGAGGGAGGGCTCCCGACACCGGGGAGCTGTTTTTT; CDR3aa: CASSRGRAPDTGELFF
j_gene: TRBJ1-2; d_gene: .; v_gene: TRBV14; abundance: .; CDR3nt: TGTGCCAGCAGGCGCCCACAGGGAAGATCGAACTATGGCTACACCTTC; CDR3aa: CASRRPQGRSNYGYTF
j_gene: TRBJ1-1; d_gene: TRBD1; v_gene: TRBV11-2; abundance: .; CDR3nt: TGTGCCAGCAGCTTAAATCTCCAGGGGGTTCCCCACACTGAAGCTTTCTTT; CDR3aa: CASSLNLQGVPHTEAFF
j_gene: TRBJ2-7; d_gene: .; v_gene: TRBV9; abundance: once; CDR3nt: TGTGCCAGCAGCCCCGGGGGTCAGAGGTGGGAGCAGTACTTC; CDR3aa: CASSPGGQRWEQYF
j_gene: TRBJ1-1; d_gene: TRBD1; v_gene: TRBV4-1; abundance: .; CDR3nt: TGCGCCAGCAGCCAAGAGGCCCTGACAGGGAACACTGAAGCTTTTTTT; CDR3aa: CASSQEALTGNTEAFF
j_gene: TRBJ1-1; d_gene: .; v_gene: TRBV9; abundance: .; CDR3nt: TGTGCCAGCAGCGCCGGACAGTCCGTTAGTACTGAAGCTTTCTTT; CDR3aa: CASSAGQSVSTEAFF
j_gene: TRBJ1-1; d_gene: .; v_gene: TRBV6-5; abundance: .; CDR3nt: TGTGCCAGCAGTTACTCGGGCAGTTCGAACACTGAAGCTTTCTTT; CDR3aa: CASSYSGSSNTEAFF
j_gene: TRBJ2-3; d_gene: TRBD2; v_gene: TRBV15; abundance: .; CDR3nt: TGTGCCACCAGCACTCGTCACTACCCCGGGACTAGCGGGGGGGCCGGCACAGATACGCAGTATTTT; CDR3aa: CATSTRHYPGTSGGAGTDTQYF
j_gene: TRBJ1-2; d_gene: TRBD1; v_gene: TRBV4-1; abundance: .; CDR3nt: TGCGCCAGCAGCCCCCGGGGGACAGGGGGCTCTAGCTATGGCTACACCTTC; CDR3aa: CASSPRGTGGSSYGYTF
j_gene: TRBJ1-5; d_gene: .; v_gene: TRBV19; abundance: .; CDR3nt: TGTGCCAGTAGTATAAGGGGCCTCGGCGTCAATCAGCCCCAGCATTTT; CDR3aa: CASSIRGLGVNQPQHF
j_gene: TRBJ2-1; d_gene: .; v_gene: TRBV10-3; abundance: .; CDR3nt: TGTGCCATCAGTGAACAGGGACCCCCTGAGCAGTTCTTC; CDR3aa: CAISEQGPPEQFF
j_gene: TRBJ1-4; d_gene: TRBD1; v_gene: TRBV7-9; abundance: .; CDR3nt: TGTGCCAGCAGCGTGGGACAGGGAACTGCAACTAATGAAAAACTGTTTTTT; CDR3aa: CASSVGQGTATNEKLFF
j_gene: TRBJ2-7; d_gene: TRBD2; v_gene: TRBV5-4; abundance: .; CDR3nt: TGTGCCAGCAGCTTGGGCGGGGGCGAGCAGTACTTC; CDR3aa: CASSLGGGEQYF
j_gene: TRBJ1-2; d_gene: .; v_gene: TRBV10-3; abundance: .; CDR3nt: TGTGCCATCAGTGAGCTGGCACAGGATCTTGGCTACACCTTC; CDR3aa: CAISELAQDLGYTF
j_gene: TRBJ2-3; d_gene: .; v_gene: TRBV29-1; abundance: .; CDR3nt: TGCAGCGTTGCTCCGTCGAGGCTTGGAGATACGCAGTATTTT; CDR3aa: CSVAPSRLGDTQYF